The rows below give T cell receptor beta chains drawn from one sample of a study of OX40 agonist ivuxolimab in advanced cancers. Here immunoSEQ multiplex PCR was the method, and the copy in TCRdb shows in-frame clones only, minus some. The table shows around 50,000 clones, with more than 75% occurring only once. The sequencing here drew on CD4+ or CD8+ T cells sorted from blood, taken in a trial of the OX40 agonist ivuxolimab. The origin of the receptors is an adult with an advanced solid tumor such as melanoma, head and neck, liver or kidney cancer. Each CDR3 is given with its conserved first and last residue. A D gene is named only where the DNA matches it firmly. Not all rows give a size; the values are once, few, many and, for expanded clones, a class.

j_gene: TRBJ1-2
abundance: NA
len: 11
v_gene: TRBV19
d_gene: NA
CDR3nt: TGTGCCAGTACAACAGGTGGTGGCTACACCTTC
CDR3aa: CASTTGGGYTF

j_gene: TRBJ2-5
abundance: NA
len: 14
v_gene: TRBV4-1
d_gene: NA
CDR3nt: TGCGCCAGCAGCCAAGGCAGGGGTGGAGAGACCCAGTACTTC
CDR3aa: CASSQGRGGETQYF

j_gene: TRBJ2-1
abundance: NA
len: 14
v_gene: TRBV6-1
d_gene: TRBD1
CDR3nt: TGTGCCATCGTGGACAGGGGGTCTAGCAATAAGCAGTTCTTC
CDR3aa: CAIVDRGSSNKQFF

j_gene: TRBJ2-2
abundance: NA
len: 17
v_gene: TRBV5-1
d_gene: TRBD2
CDR3nt: TGCGCCAGCAGCTTGGCCGGGGGGGCCGGGAACACCGGGGAGCTGTTTTTT
CDR3aa: CASSLAGGAGNTGELFF

j_gene: TRBJ2-6
abundance: NA
len: 13
v_gene: TRBV25-1
d_gene: NA
CDR3nt: TGTGCCAGCGAGAGGCCCGGGGCCAACGTCCTGACTTTC
CDR3aa: CASERPGANVLTF

j_gene: TRBJ1-1
abundance: NA
len: 15
v_gene: TRBV7-2
d_gene: NA
CDR3nt: TGTGCCAGCAGCTCCCGGGAGGGGCAGCGGACTGAAGCTTTCTTT
CDR3aa: CASSSREGQRTEAFF

j_gene: TRBJ1-6
abundance: NA
len: 14
v_gene: TRBV28
d_gene: NA
CDR3nt: TGTGCCAGCAGTCTCAGCTCCTATAATTCACCCCTCCACTTT
CDR3aa: CASSLSSYNSPLHF

j_gene: TRBJ2-7
abundance: NA
len: 13
v_gene: TRBV2
d_gene: NA
CDR3nt: TGTGCCAGCTTCCGAGGAGGGGGAGTCGAGCAGTACTTC
CDR3aa: CASFRGGGVEQYF

j_gene: TRBJ2-2
abundance: NA
len: 16
v_gene: TRBV5-1
d_gene: TRBD1
CDR3nt: TGCGCCACCCAACCTCCGGGACAGGGGAACACCGGGGAGCTGTTTTTT
CDR3aa: CATQPPGQGNTGELFF

j_gene: TRBJ2-6
abundance: NA
len: 13
v_gene: TRBV11-2
d_gene: NA
CDR3nt: TGTGCCAGCAGCTTATCTGGGGCCAACGTCCTGACTTTC
CDR3aa: CASSLSGANVLTF

j_gene: TRBJ1-5
abundance: NA
len: 15
v_gene: TRBV27
d_gene: TRBD1
CDR3nt: TGTGCCAGCAGTTTTGGCAGGGGGCTAAATCAGCCCCAGCATTTT
CDR3aa: CASSFGRGLNQPQHF

j_gene: TRBJ1-2
abundance: NA
len: 13
v_gene: TRBV28
d_gene: NA
CDR3nt: TGTGCCAGCAGTTTAACAGTTAACTATGGCTACACCTTC
CDR3aa: CASSLTVNYGYTF

j_gene: TRBJ2-5
abundance: NA
len: 15
v_gene: TRBV11-3
d_gene: NA
CDR3nt: TGTGCCAGCAGCCCCGGTGTCACGCTCCAAGAGACCCAGTACTTC
CDR3aa: CASSPGVTLQETQYF

j_gene: TRBJ1-2
abundance: few
len: 15
v_gene: TRBV6-1
d_gene: TRBD1
CDR3nt: TGTGCCAGCAGTCCGCCGGGACAGGGGAGTTATGGCTACACCTTC
CDR3aa: CASSPPGQGSYGYTF

j_gene: TRBJ2-2
abundance: NA
len: 12
v_gene: TRBV28
d_gene: NA
CDR3nt: TGTGCCACCGGGACTTTTTCCGGGGAGCTGTTTTTT
CDR3aa: CATGTFSGELFF

j_gene: TRBJ1-4
abundance: NA
len: 14
v_gene: TRBV7-6
d_gene: NA
CDR3nt: TGTGCCAGCAGCTCTCCAGGGGAGAATGAAAAACTGTTTTTT
CDR3aa: CASSSPGENEKLFF

j_gene: TRBJ2-1
abundance: NA
len: 11
v_gene: TRBV7-9
d_gene: NA
CDR3nt: TGTGCCAGCCCCTTAAGGGATGAGCAGTTCTTC
CDR3aa: CASPLRDEQFF

j_gene: TRBJ2-7
abundance: NA
len: 12
v_gene: TRBV5-5
d_gene: TRBD2
CDR3nt: TGTGCCAGCAACGGGGGGTCCTACGAGCAGTACTTC
CDR3aa: CASNGGSYEQYF

j_gene: TRBJ2-5
abundance: NA
len: 14
v_gene: TRBV9
d_gene: NA
CDR3nt: TGTGCCAGCAGCGTAGGCCATACGCAAGAGACCCAGTACTTC
CDR3aa: CASSVGHTQETQYF

j_gene: TRBJ2-1
abundance: NA
len: 12
v_gene: TRBV28
d_gene: NA
CDR3nt: TGTGCCAGCAGTTTAAGGGGCGGTGAGCAGTTCTTC
CDR3aa: CASSLRGGEQFF

j_gene: TRBJ1-1
abundance: NA
len: 15
v_gene: TRBV15
d_gene: NA
CDR3nt: TGTGCCACCAGCAGAGATCCTGGACCGAACACTGAAGCTTTCTTT
CDR3aa: CATSRDPGPNTEAFF

j_gene: TRBJ2-3
abundance: NA
len: 12
v_gene: TRBV5-1
d_gene: NA
CDR3nt: TGCGCCAGCCGAGCGGACGCAGATACGCAGTATTTT
CDR3aa: CASRADADTQYF

j_gene: TRBJ2-2
abundance: NA
len: 17
v_gene: TRBV7-9
d_gene: TRBD1
CDR3nt: TGTGCCAGCAGCTTAAGACCGGGACAGGGTATCGCCGGGGAGCTGTTTTTT
CDR3aa: CASSLRPGQGIAGELFF

j_gene: TRBJ2-7
abundance: NA
len: 15
v_gene: TRBV6-5
d_gene: TRBD2
CDR3nt: TGTGCCAGCAGCGGACTAGCACAAAGCTCCTACGAGCAGTACTTC
CDR3aa: CASSGLAQSSYEQYF

j_gene: TRBJ1-1
abundance: NA
len: 15
v_gene: TRBV28
d_gene: NA
CDR3nt: TGTGCCAGCAGTCCTTGGACAGCCGCGAAGGCTGAAGCTTTCTTT
CDR3aa: CASSPWTAAKAEAFF

j_gene: TRBJ1-5
abundance: NA
len: 14
v_gene: TRBV7-2
d_gene: NA
CDR3nt: TGTGCCAGCAGCTTTGACAGTTCCAATCAGCCCCAGCATTTT
CDR3aa: CASSFDSSNQPQHF

j_gene: TRBJ1-1
abundance: once
len: 14
v_gene: TRBV6-5
d_gene: NA
CDR3nt: TGTGCCAGCAGTTATGAGGGTCTGGGCACTGAAGCTTTCTTT
CDR3aa: CASSYEGLGTEAFF

j_gene: TRBJ1-4
abundance: NA
len: 16
v_gene: TRBV28
d_gene: TRBD1
CDR3nt: TGTGCCAGCAGGGATACAACAGGGGGGATAAGTGAAAAACTGTTTTTT
CDR3aa: CASRDTTGGISEKLFF

j_gene: TRBJ1-1
abundance: NA
len: 13
v_gene: TRBV15
d_gene: TRBD1
CDR3nt: TGTGCCACCAGCAGAGGAGTGGAGGGGGCGGCTTTCTTT
CDR3aa: CATSRGVEGAAFF

j_gene: TRBJ1-4
abundance: NA
len: 15
v_gene: TRBV7-9
d_gene: NA
CDR3nt: TGTGCCAGCAGCGTTGACAGAGGGGTGGCAGAAAAACTGTTTTTT
CDR3aa: CASSVDRGVAEKLFF

j_gene: TRBJ1-1
abundance: NA
len: 14
v_gene: TRBV19
d_gene: TRBD1
CDR3nt: TGTGCCAGTAGAACAGGGGGCGGGAACACTGAAGCTTTCTTT
CDR3aa: CASRTGGGNTEAFF

j_gene: TRBJ1-5
abundance: once
len: 15
v_gene: TRBV5-6
d_gene: NA
CDR3nt: TGTGCCAGCAGCGATAACAGGGTTAGCAATCAGCCCCAGCATTTT
CDR3aa: CASSDNRVSNQPQHF

j_gene: TRBJ1-5
abundance: NA
len: 15
v_gene: TRBV6-6
d_gene: TRBD1
CDR3nt: TGTGCCAGCAGTTCGGGACAGGGTTGGGTTCAGCCCCAGCATTTT
CDR3aa: CASSSGQGWVQPQHF

j_gene: TRBJ1-4
abundance: NA
len: 15
v_gene: TRBV6-6
d_gene: NA
CDR3nt: TGTGCCAGCAGCAGATTAGGAGCAACTAATGAAAAACTGTTTTTT
CDR3aa: CASSRLGATNEKLFF

j_gene: TRBJ2-7
abundance: NA
len: 15
v_gene: TRBV15
d_gene: TRBD1
CDR3nt: TGTGCCACCAGCAGAGTGGCAGGGGGAATCTACGAGCAGTACTTC
CDR3aa: CATSRVAGGIYEQYF

j_gene: TRBJ1-2
abundance: NA
len: 14
v_gene: TRBV15
d_gene: NA
CDR3nt: TGTGCCACCAGCAGGGAGATAGCTAACTATGGCTACACCTTC
CDR3aa: CATSREIANYGYTF

j_gene: TRBJ1-1
abundance: NA
len: 13
v_gene: TRBV19
d_gene: TRBD1
CDR3nt: TGTGCCAGTAGTATTGGGGGACAGGGTGAAGCTTTCTTT
CDR3aa: CASSIGGQGEAFF

j_gene: TRBJ1-1
abundance: NA
len: 12
v_gene: TRBV2
d_gene: NA
CDR3nt: TGTGCCAGCAGTGAATGGGGGCCCGAAGCTTTCTTT
CDR3aa: CASSEWGPEAFF

j_gene: TRBJ2-5
abundance: NA
len: 13
v_gene: TRBV27
d_gene: NA
CDR3nt: TGTGCCAGCAGTTTATCTAGACGGGAGACCCAGTACTTC
CDR3aa: CASSLSRRETQYF

j_gene: TRBJ1-2
abundance: NA
len: 15
v_gene: TRBV5-6
d_gene: NA
CDR3nt: TGTGCCAGCAGCTTGTTTGCCAGGTCCTCCTATGGCTACACCTTC
CDR3aa: CASSLFARSSYGYTF

j_gene: TRBJ2-1
abundance: NA
len: 16
v_gene: TRBV5-4
d_gene: NA
CDR3nt: TGTGCCAGCAGCTCCTCGACTAGAAGGTCCTACAATGAGCAGTTCTTC
CDR3aa: CASSSSTRRSYNEQFF

j_gene: TRBJ1-1
abundance: NA
len: 13
v_gene: TRBV5-4
d_gene: NA
CDR3nt: TGTGCCAGCAGCCTGGGGATGAACACTGAAGCTTTCTTT
CDR3aa: CASSLGMNTEAFF

j_gene: TRBJ2-5
abundance: few
len: 14
v_gene: TRBV11-1
d_gene: NA
CDR3nt: TGTGCCAGCAGCCCAAGACCTGGGGGGGAGACCCAGTACTTC
CDR3aa: CASSPRPGGETQYF